This T cell receptor beta chain was identified during a study of blood T cell repertoires in COVID-19. Study background: The United States, Italy and Spain provided the acute and convalescent COVID-19 samples. T cells, B-cell-depleted T cells, or PBMCs provided the cDNA or gDNA that served as material.

Seattle patient enrollment occurred during active infection, with longitudinal follow-up thereafter. Germline V CDR1 and CDR2: MDHEN, SYDVKM. CDR3 size: 14 residues. Trimming removed 7 bases at V and 1 base at J, with 13 bases between. Study processing details: Estimation of nucleated cell counts was performed using reference gene primer amplification. Sequencing was performed with immunoSEQ multiplex PCR; in TCRdb, only in-frame clones are kept and a portion is missing. V and J calls and clone size are as listed in that table; D and trimming were resolved from the DNA. This sample has 180,000 or so clones, with roughly 76% found just once.

The origin of this receptor is a woman between 40 and 50 years old with COVID-19, enrolled during active disease. Sequenced material: peripheral blood. The chain carries TRBV28 and TRBJ1-1, with D perhaps matching TRBD1 (6 bases). In DNA form, the CDR3 reads TGTGCCAGCACCCCTCCGGGACAGAACACTGAAGCTTTCTTT. Protein sequence: CASTPPGQNTEAFF.